The subject of this entry is one T cell receptor (beta chain). The T cells that were sequenced for TCR beta were CD8+ and CD4+ cells from blood. While serving as controls, healthy donors were matched for age and sex. The authors negatively isolated CD8+ and CD4+ T cells and FACS-enriched TEMRA cells. This sample stems from a study of CD8 T cells in Susac syndrome. RNA, at roughly 0.45 to 1 ug, was reverse transcribed with random hexamers. The method of amplification for TCR beta CDR3 was immunoSEQ multiplex PCR, covering 54 Vbeta and 13 Jbeta. Using its own MiXCR run on the immunoSEQ multiplex PCR reads, TCRdb lists one record per CDR3 protein. Among 95,000 or so distinct CDR3 sequences listed, 90% to 95% were seen once. This clonotype originated in a human donor in good health. The sample taken for sequencing was CD8+ T cells from PBMCs.

This CDR3 is CASSSGRGYGYTF. CDR3 coding DNA: TGTGCCAGCAGCTCGGGGAGAGGCTATGGCTACACCTTC. This chain joins TRBV13 and TRBJ1-2; D remains unclear. The CDR3 totals 13 residues. Germline V gives CDR1 PRHDT, CDR2 FYEKMQ (reference sequence). The germline V and J ends were trimmed by 4 bases and 4 bases, with 10 bases remaining between them.